These T cell receptor beta chains were read from a single sample in a study of blood T cells in healthy people across ages. TCRdb re-called the 5' RACE reads through MiXCR, storing one row per CDR3 protein. The sample lists under 2 million distinct CDR3 sequences; about 35% were seen once. The sample was blood. The source is a woman aged 25 to 39 in good health. Each CDR3 is given with its conserved first and last residue. Fields, in order: V gene, J gene, CDR3 protein.

V: TRBV28
J: TRBJ2-7
CDR3: CASSPWTSGSSEQYF

V: TRBV27
J: TRBJ1-2
CDR3: CASTPSGLANYGYTF

V: TRBV29-1
J: TRBJ1-2
CDR3: CSVDLGQGTPHGYTF

V: TRBV28
J: TRBJ2-3
CDR3: CASSLNPGQLSSTDTQYF

V: TRBV29-1
J: TRBJ2-7
CDR3: CSVEATQLSYEQYF

V: TRBV7-9
J: TRBJ2-6
CDR3: CASSKFTGEGANVLTF

V: TRBV7-2
J: TRBJ2-3
CDR3: CASSLGGGTLDTQYF

V: TRBV4-2
J: TRBJ1-1
CDR3: CASSQGDRALAEAFF

V: TRBV14
J: TRBJ2-7
CDR3: CASSQDLGPSYEQYF

V: TRBV6-1
J: TRBJ2-1
CDR3: CASSERRNEQFF

V: TRBV2
J: TRBJ2-4
CDR3: CASSGELLAKNIQYF

V: TRBV7-9
J: TRBJ1-5
CDR3: CASVHSHRISNQPQHF

V: TRBV7-6
J: TRBJ2-1
CDR3: CASSLEAGGTNEQFF

V: TRBV6-5
J: TRBJ2-3
CDR3: CASRGQVADTQYF

V: TRBV7-8
J: TRBJ1-2
CDR3: CASSFRVTNYGYTF

V: TRBV9
J: TRBJ2-7
CDR3: CASRPGRPSRTGLNYEQYF

V: TRBV5-1
J: TRBJ2-3
CDR3: CASSINGTLDTDTQYF

V: TRBV25-1
J: TRBJ2-7
CDR3: CASSAGTGVAYEQYF

V: TRBV7-6
J: TRBJ2-3
CDR3: CASSLGGSGVDTQYF

V: TRBV29-1
J: TRBJ2-3
CDR3: CSVARGLGDTQYF

V: TRBV7-8
J: TRBJ2-7
CDR3: CASSPNGISYEQYF

V: TRBV18
J: TRBJ1-1
CDR3: CASSPADRVTTEAFF

V: TRBV6-2/TRBV6-3
J: TRBJ1-5
CDR3: CASSYGFWGNQPQHF

V: TRBV20-1
J: TRBJ2-1
CDR3: CSAKTSGRAGNEQFF

V: TRBV7-9
J: TRBJ1-1
CDR3: CASRGTKDTEAFF

V: TRBV9
J: TRBJ1-2
CDR3: CASSVVPDGYTF

V: TRBV18
J: TRBJ2-1
CDR3: CASSQVSGVNEQFF

V: TRBV3-1
J: TRBJ2-2
CDR3: CASSHRRPGNTGELFF

V: TRBV4-1
J: TRBJ1-2
CDR3: CASSQGEDRNYGYTF

V: TRBV29-1
J: TRBJ1-1
CDR3: CSVVQAVNTEAFF

V: TRBV7-7
J: TRBJ2-3
CDR3: CASSLKDDTDTQYF

V: TRBV12-3/TRBV12-4
J: TRBJ1-2
CDR3: CASSAGTASGYTF

V: TRBV5-1
J: TRBJ2-1
CDR3: CASCLWEYNEQFF

V: TRBV24-1
J: TRBJ1-4
CDR3: CATSDWDEKLFF

V: TRBV2
J: TRBJ1-1
CDR3: CASSERSNTEAFF

V: TRBV20-1
J: TRBJ2-5
CDR3: CSASTQGRTNEQYF

V: TRBV6-6
J: TRBJ2-7
CDR3: CASSYSSVPSYEQYF

V: TRBV24-1
J: TRBJ2-3
CDR3: CATSDRRGGTDTQYF

V: TRBV21-1
J: TRBJ2-7
CDR3: CASTTPRGECYEQYF

V: TRBV20-1
J: TRBJ2-7
CDR3: CSARDRRPISYEQYF

V: TRBV20-1
J: TRBJ1-2
CDR3: CTGRGDNYGYTF

V: TRBV29-1
J: TRBJ2-1
CDR3: CSVESGWPGYNEQFF

V: TRBV12-3/TRBV12-4
J: TRBJ2-5
CDR3: CASTVGTPFETQYF

V: TRBV7-7
J: TRBJ2-5
CDR3: CASSLGWGTQYF

V: TRBV20-1
J: TRBJ2-5
CDR3: CSARRGVAGSNEQYF

V: TRBV10-3
J: TRBJ1-1
CDR3: CATADRGDTEAFF

V: TRBV19
J: TRBJ2-1
CDR3: CASSIGDRGYNEQFF

V: TRBV30
J: TRBJ2-7
CDR3: CALDSTYEQYF

V: TRBV2
J: TRBJ2-2
CDR3: CASIGYTGELFF

V: TRBV7-9
J: TRBJ2-7
CDR3: CASSAPVTHYEQYF

V: TRBV20-1
J: TRBJ1-1
CDR3: CSARGTENTEAFF

V: TRBV3-1
J: TRBJ2-2
CDR3: CASSPLRGANTGELFF

V: TRBV12-3/TRBV12-4
J: TRBJ2-1
CDR3: CASSFTPGGAYNEQFF

V: TRBV7-6
J: TRBJ2-6
CDR3: CASSPDASGANVLTF

V: TRBV5-1
J: TRBJ2-3
CDR3: CASSFGEGGVRDTQYF

V: TRBV20-1
J: TRBJ2-5
CDR3: CSRTLQETQYF

V: TRBV7-8
J: TRBJ1-1
CDR3: CASSWGQADTEAFF

V: TRBV7-3
J: TRBJ2-3
CDR3: CASSLTGVDTDTQYF

V: TRBV11-2
J: TRBJ2-5
CDR3: CASSPPWEGETQYF

V: TRBV9
J: TRBJ2-1
CDR3: CASSVSGLGLETQFF